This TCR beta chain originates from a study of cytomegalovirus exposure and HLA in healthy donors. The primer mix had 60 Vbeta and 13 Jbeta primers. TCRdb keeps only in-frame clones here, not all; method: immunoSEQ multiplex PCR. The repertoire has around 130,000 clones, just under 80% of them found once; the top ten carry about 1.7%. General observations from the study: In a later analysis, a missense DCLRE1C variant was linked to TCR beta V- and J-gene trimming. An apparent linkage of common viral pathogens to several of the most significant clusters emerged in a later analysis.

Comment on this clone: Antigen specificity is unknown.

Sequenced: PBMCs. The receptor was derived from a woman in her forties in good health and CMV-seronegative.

CDR3 in amino acids: CASSAGQGLSEAFF. The CDR3 coding sequence is TGTGCCAGCAGCGCCGGACAGGGCTTATCTGAAGCTTTCTTT. The J gene is TRBJ1-1, the V gene TRBV7-3, with 8 nucleotides matching TRBD1. J was trimmed by 6 bases and V by 5 bases; bases with no gene match: 8. Germline CDR1 is SGHTA and CDR2 is FQGTGA. This CDR3 is 14 amino acids long.